A single sample gave rise to the 27 T cell receptor beta chains below, sequenced in a study of blood T cells in healthy people across ages. Primed by a sample-barcoded 5' primer and a J-beta primer mix, a second PCR proceeded for about 6 to 12 cycles. TCRdb reprocessed the 5' RACE reads via MiXCR and lists one record per CDR3 protein. The table shows over a million distinct CDR3 sequences, with around 39% occurring only once. Sequenced input: blood. The receptors originated from a woman under 30 in good health.

The gene calls are TRBV7-3 and TRBJ1-2; tentative D call: TRBD1 (6 bases). Trimming took off 3 bases at V and 1 base at J, with 12 bases between the two ends. The CDR3 extends over 15 amino acids. Germline CDR1 is SGHTA and CDR2 is FQGTGA. The CDR3 region is CASSFTGTDNYGYTF. CDR3 sequence (DNA): TGTGCCAGCAGCTTTACAGGGACCGATAACTATGGCTACACCTTC.

About this clonotype: At one end, the junction sequence differs from germline, possibly due to a read error. This chain uses TRBV5-1 with TRBJ2-2; a weak D match, TRBD2 (5 bases). Germline CDR1 and CDR2: SGHRS and YFSETQ. This CDR3 has 15 residues. The DNA for the CDR3 is TGCGCCAGCAGCTTGTCACAGACGAACACCGGGAAGCTGTTTTTT. It yields the protein CASSLSQTNTGKLFF.

The J gene is TRBJ1-5, the V gene TRBV27; 8 nucleotides agree with TRBD1. The trim removed 7 bases at V and 2 bases at J, leaving 10 bases unmatched. Looked up from germline, CDR1 is MNHEY and CDR2 is SMNVEV (reference sequence). CDR3 length: 16 amino acids. CDR3 amino acids: CASTFRGGQGNQPQHF. The CDR3, as DNA: TGTGCCAGCACCTTTAGGGGGGGACAGGGCAATCAGCCCCAGCATTTT.

The V gene is TRBV6-1, the J gene TRBJ1-1, with 9 bases fitting TRBD1. The CDR3 length is 18 residues. J gave up 7 bases and V 6 bases, and 21 bases lay outside the gene matches. Germline loops: CDR1 MNHNS, CDR2 SASEGT. CDR3 nucleotides: TGTGCCAGCAGCCCCCGAGGACAGGGGTTGACAGTACATGGTGAAGCTTTCTTT. Translation: CASSPRGQGLTVHGEAFF.

This sequence joins TRBV4-2 and TRBJ2-1; 9 bases are a match to TRBD2. The closer fit of TRBJ2-7 to the DNA end suggests the J call may be wrong. The CDR3 has 18 amino acids. CDR1 and CDR2 (germline): LGHNA, YNFKEQ. CDR3 region: CASSRGSASGTVQNEQYF. The CDR3 bases are TGTGCCAGCAGCCGAGGGTCCGCTAGCGGGACGGTGCAAAATGAGCAGTACTTC.

V usage is TRBV14 and J usage is TRBJ2-5; D not resolved. The V end lost 6 bases, the J end lost 5 bases, and 13 bases lay between the germline ends. This CDR3 contains 13 residues. Germline CDR1 and CDR2: SGHDN and FVKESK. The CDR3 nucleotides read TGTGCCAGCAGTCGGATACCCGGGGAGACCCAGTACTTC. Encoded protein: CASSRIPGETQYF.

This chain connects TRBV27 to TRBJ2-1; perhaps TRBD2 as D (6 bases). The J call could be wrong; TRBJ2-7 is a better fit for the DNA end. Germline CDR1 reads MNHEY; CDR2 reads SMNVEV (reference sequence). The CDR3 totals 17 residues. The CDR3 is CASKEGSGRFSYNEQYF. CDR3 nucleotides: TGTGCCAGCAAGGAGGGTAGCGGCAGGTTCTCCTACAATGAGCAGTACTTC.

V usage is TRBV27 and J usage is TRBJ2-4; 8 bases line up with TRBD2. The J call may be in error: the DNA end matches TRBJ2-7 better. There are 15 residues in the CDR3. CDR1 MNHEY and CDR2 SMNVEV come from the germline V gene (reference sequence). The CDR3: CASSISGTSFDEQYF. The CDR3 coding sequence is TGTGCCAGCAGTATCTCCGGGACTAGTTTCGACGAGCAGTACTTC.

The rearrangement links TRBV20-1 to TRBJ2-5, with a tentative D call TRBD2 (5 bases). V was clipped by 7 bases and J by 7 bases, with 13 bases between them. Germline V gene lookup returns CDR1 DFQATT and CDR2 SNEGSKA (reference sequence). This CDR3 spans 11 amino acids. The CDR3 protein is CSETGLATQYF. The CDR3 DNA is TGCAGTGAAACCGGACTCGCGACCCAGTACTTC.

The chain is built from TRBV5-1 and TRBJ2-1; TRBD2 might be the D (6 bases). With the DNA end fitting TRBJ2-7 better, the J assignment may be wrong. The CDR3 is 14 residues long. Germline V gene lookup returns CDR1 SGHRS and CDR2 YFSETQ. The CDR3: CASSLSEGRNEQYF. Here the CDR3 DNA reads TGCGCCAGCAGCCTGTCAGAGGGGAGGAATGAGCAGTACTTC.

In regard to this clonotype: A junction end diverges from the germline sequence, so it may reflect a read error. The chain links TRBV5-5 to TRBJ2-3; 10 nucleotides align to TRBD1. Germline CDR1 SGHKS, CDR2 YYEKEE (reference sequence). CDR3 size: 16 residues. CDR3 sequence reads: CASSLLGQGTTGTQYF. The CDR3 coding sequence is TGTGCCAGCAGCTTGCTGGGACAGGGGACAACAGGTACGCAGTATTTT.

The chain employs TRBV6-6 and TRBJ2-3; D is ambiguous. CDR3 length equals 17 residues. Germline CDR1 reads MNHNY; CDR2 reads SVGAGI (reference sequence). V lost 0 bases and J 3 bases, leaving 16 bases between the germline ends. The CDR3 bases are TGTGCCAGCAGTTACTCTCCGACCGTAACCGATACAGATACGCAGTATTTT. Translated, it gives CASSYSPTVTDTDTQYF.

The gene calls are TRBV5-1 and TRBJ2-1; 9 nucleotides line up with TRBD2. This CDR3 spans 17 amino acids. V was clipped by 4 bases and J by 5 bases; unmatched bases: 13. The germline CDR1 and CDR2 sequences are SGHRS and YFSETQ. CDR3 residues: CASSLYSGSSSHNEQFF. CDR3 bases: TGCGCCAGCAGCCTGTATAGCGGGAGCTCTTCCCACAATGAGCAGTTCTTC.

This clonotype came up a few times. The V gene is TRBV7-9, the J gene TRBJ1-1, with D possibly being TRBD1 (6 bases). CDR1 and CDR2 from the germline V gene are SEHNR and FQNEAQ (reference sequence). CDR3 length: 17 residues. Trimming took 2 bases from V and 0 from J, leaving 16 bases between them. CDR3 nucleotide sequence: TGTGCCAGCAGCTTACGGGGGGCCCCTTCCATGAACACTGAAGCTTTCTTT. Translated: CASSLRGAPSMNTEAFF.

The genes are TRBV20-1 and TRBJ2-3; TRBD2 agrees at 10 bases. The CDR3 extends over 15 amino acids. The ends lost 6 bases at V and 1 base at J; junction bases unmatched: 7. CDR1 is DFQATT, CDR2 SNEGSKA, per germline (reference sequence). CDR3 protein: CSAPGLALGTDTQYF. The CDR3 DNA follows: TGCAGTGCACCGGGACTAGCGTTGGGCACAGATACGCAGTATTTT.

In its sample, this clonotype was seen a few times. The chain recombines TRBV2 with TRBJ1-5, with 7 bases lining up with TRBD1. The CDR3 sequence is 15 residues long. V was clipped by 5 bases and J by 3 bases; unmatched bases: 7. Germline assignment: CDR1 SNHLY and CDR2 FYNNEI. CDR3 amino acids: CASSPGQVTNQPQHF. CDR3 sequence (DNA): TGTGCCAGCAGTCCTGGACAGGTCACCAATCAGCCCCAGCATTTT.

The V call is TRBV7-2, the J call TRBJ2-3, with D unresolved. The V end lost 11 bases, the J end lost 0 bases, and 12 bases lay between the germline ends. CDR1 and CDR2 (germline): SGHTA, FQGNSA. This CDR3 has 13 residues. The CDR3 DNA reads as TGTGCCCTTGACATTACTAGCACAGATACGCAGTATTTT. Its translation is CALDITSTDTQYF.

This clonotype appeared many times. The chain uses TRBV20-1 and TRBJ2-3; 7 bases line up with TRBD1. V shed 6 bases and J 3 bases; nucleotides not matched to a gene: 6. The CDR3 runs 13 residues. Per germline, CDR1 DFQATT and CDR2 SNEGSKA (reference sequence). CDR3 coding DNA: TGCAGTGCCGGGGACAGAAATACAGATACGCAGTATTTT. Translation: CSAGDRNTDTQYF.

This clonotype was recorded at least ten times. One junction end disagrees with the germline gene, perhaps due to a read error. The chain links TRBV5-1 to TRBJ1-1, with unresolved D. Germline V CDR1 and CDR2: SGHRS, YFSETQ. The CDR3 has 13 amino acids. The chain's CDR3 is CASSLVKNTEAFF. The DNA of the CDR3 is TGTGCCAGCAGCTTAGTCAAGAACACTGAAGCTTTCTTT.

This clonotype was observed a handful of times. The chain links TRBV11-2 to TRBJ2-7, with 9 bases identical to TRBD1. V shed 1 base, J shed 4 bases, and the junction held 5 bases outside the gene matches. Germline V gene data show CDR1 as SGHAT and CDR2 as FQNNGV. CDR3 length: 15 amino acids. The CDR3, as DNA: TGTGCCAGCAGCTTAGTCGCGGGACAGGGATACGAGCAGTACTTC. It codes for CASSLVAGQGYEQYF.

At least ten counts were recorded for this clonotype. The rearrangement joins TRBV12-3 or TRBV12-4 to TRBJ2-7; a possible D gene is TRBD2 (6 bases). Trimming shortened V by 3 bases and J by 1 base, and 10 bases separated the two germline ends. The CDR3 runs 14 residues. The CDR3 DNA sequence: TGTGCCAGCAGTTTTGCGGGAATATCCTACGAGCAGTACTTC. Translating gives CASSFAGISYEQYF.

The gene calls are TRBV7-2 and TRBJ2-3, with D unresolved. Germline CDR1 reads SGHTA; CDR2 reads FQGNSA. Trimming shortened V by 1 base and J by 2 bases, and 7 bases separated the two germline ends. This CDR3 comprises 14 residues. DNA for the CDR3: TGTGCCAGCAGCTTAGATGAAACCACAGATACGCAGTATTTT. Protein product: CASSLDETTDTQYF.

The chain carries TRBV20-1 and TRBJ2-7, with no clear D. The CDR3 runs to 15 residues. CDR1 and CDR2 (germline): DFQATT, SNEGSKA (reference sequence). The V end lost 4 bases, the J end lost 3 bases, and 19 bases lay between the germline ends. CDR3 sequence: CSAIGTEIAVYEQYF. The CDR3 nucleotides are TGCAGTGCTATCGGTACAGAAATTGCAGTCTACGAGCAGTACTTC.

The DNA of the CDR3 is TGCAGTGCTAGATGGGATTCCTACGAGCAGTACTTC. Encoded protein: CSARWDSYEQYF. V and J are TRBV20-1 and TRBJ2-7, with D unresolved. CDR3 length: 12 amino acids. V was clipped by 2 bases and J by 1 base, with 6 bases between them. Germline V gene sequence: CDR1 DFQATT, CDR2 SNEGSKA (reference sequence).

In nucleotides, the CDR3 is TGTGCCAGCAGTTTCTCCTTTAGCGGGAGGGGAGATACGCAGTATTTT. Amino acids: CASSFSFSGRGDTQYF. The chain couples TRBV12-3 or TRBV12-4 to TRBJ2-3; 11 bases fit TRBD2. V trimming: 3 bases; J trimming: 5 bases; junction bases outside the gene matches: 7. The CDR3 is 16 amino acids.

This clonotype was counted a few times. This chain uses TRBV7-2 with TRBJ1-5, with TRBD1 matching 10 bases. The CDR3 runs 15 residues. The J segment lost 7 bases and the V segment lost 4 bases, leaving 7 bases of the junction unmatched. The germline V gene has CDR1 SGHTA and CDR2 FQGNSA. The CDR3 DNA is TGTGCCAGCAGCTATGACAGGGGGCTGAAGCAGCCCCAGCATTTT. The encoded protein is CASSYDRGLKQPQHF.

This clonotype has a single count. The V gene is TRBV15, the J gene TRBJ2-1; 7 nucleotides align to TRBD1. Looked up from germline, CDR1 is LNHNV and CDR2 is YYDKDF (reference sequence). After removal of 5 bases from V and 3 bases from J, the junction contained 10 bases not matched to a gene. There are 16 residues in the CDR3. CDR3 nucleotides: TGTGCCACCAGCCCTTACGGACAGGAGAGCTACAATGAGCAGTTCTTC. Translating gives CATSPYGQESYNEQFF.